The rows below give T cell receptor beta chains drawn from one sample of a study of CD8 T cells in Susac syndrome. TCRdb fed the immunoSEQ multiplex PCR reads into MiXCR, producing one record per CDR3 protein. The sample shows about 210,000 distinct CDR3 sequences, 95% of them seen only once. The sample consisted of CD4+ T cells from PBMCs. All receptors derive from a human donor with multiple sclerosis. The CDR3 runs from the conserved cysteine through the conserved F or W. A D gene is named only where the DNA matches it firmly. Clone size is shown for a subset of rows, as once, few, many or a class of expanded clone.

CDR3 DNA: TGTGCCAGCAGTGCGTCCAGGGGGCGACGTGGTGAGCAGTACTTC
CDR3 protein: CASSASRGRRGEQYF
clone size: NA
V gene: TRBV6-5
J gene: TRBJ2-7
D gene: TRBD1

CDR3 DNA: TGCAGTGCTAGCGGACGGTCCCCATACGAGCAGTACTTC
CDR3 protein: CSASGRSPYEQYF
clone size: NA
V gene: TRBV20-1
J gene: TRBJ2-7
D gene: NA

CDR3 DNA: TGTGCCACCAGCAGAAGGAAAAACACTGAAGCTTTCTTT
CDR3 protein: CATSRRKNTEAFF
clone size: NA
V gene: TRBV15
J gene: TRBJ1-1
D gene: NA

CDR3 DNA: TGTGCCAGCAGTTACCAGGCGGCCAACTATGGCTACACCTTC
CDR3 protein: CASSYQAANYGYTF
clone size: NA
V gene: TRBV6-5
J gene: TRBJ1-2
D gene: NA

CDR3 DNA: TGTGCCTGGAGTGTAGGGACCCAGTACTTC
CDR3 protein: CAWSVGTQYF
clone size: NA
V gene: TRBV30
J gene: TRBJ2-5
D gene: NA

CDR3 DNA: TGCAGTGCTAGCCCGACTAGCGGGAAGCTAGATACGCAGTATTTT
CDR3 protein: CSASPTSGKLDTQYF
clone size: NA
V gene: TRBV20-1
J gene: TRBJ2-3
D gene: TRBD2

CDR3 DNA: TGCAGTGCCGCGACTAGCTTGCAAGAGACCCAGTACTTC
CDR3 protein: CSAATSLQETQYF
clone size: NA
V gene: TRBV20-1
J gene: TRBJ2-5
D gene: TRBD2

CDR3 DNA: TGTGCCAGCAGTAACCTTGAGGAAACGAAGCAGTACTTC
CDR3 protein: CASSNLEETKQYF
clone size: NA
V gene: TRBV7-9
J gene: TRBJ2-7
D gene: NA

CDR3 DNA: TGTGCCACCAGCACCGCCGGGCCTCCGGGCAATGAGCAGTTCTTC
CDR3 protein: CATSTAGPPGNEQFF
clone size: NA
V gene: TRBV15
J gene: TRBJ2-1
D gene: NA

CDR3 DNA: TGCAGTGCTGGATTGACTAGCGGGATCCAAGAGACCCAGTACTTC
CDR3 protein: CSAGLTSGIQETQYF
clone size: NA
V gene: TRBV20-1
J gene: TRBJ2-5
D gene: TRBD2

CDR3 DNA: TGCAGTGCTAGCGGGAAGACCCAGTACTTC
CDR3 protein: CSASGKTQYF
clone size: NA
V gene: TRBV20-1
J gene: TRBJ2-5
D gene: NA

CDR3 DNA: TGTGCCAGCACTAGCGGGGGGATTGAGCAGTTCTTC
CDR3 protein: CASTSGGIEQFF
clone size: NA
V gene: TRBV7-9
J gene: TRBJ2-1
D gene: TRBD2

CDR3 DNA: TGTGCCAGTAGTATCGCGGGAGGGCTAAAAGATACGCAGTATTTT
CDR3 protein: CASSIAGGLKDTQYF
clone size: NA
V gene: TRBV19
J gene: TRBJ2-3
D gene: TRBD2

CDR3 DNA: TGTGCCAGCAGCCGCGCCGCAATCTATGAGCAGTTCTTC
CDR3 protein: CASSRAAIYEQFF
clone size: NA
V gene: TRBV3-1
J gene: TRBJ2-1
D gene: NA

CDR3 DNA: TGTGCCAGCAGCACCGCAGGGGTTCCGGACACTGAAGCTTTCTTT
CDR3 protein: CASSTAGVPDTEAFF
clone size: NA
V gene: TRBV5-6
J gene: TRBJ1-1
D gene: NA

CDR3 DNA: TGTGCCAGCAGCCAAGAGTTGCCCCTGGGGCAAGAGACCCAGTACTTC
CDR3 protein: CASSQELPLGQETQYF
clone size: once
V gene: TRBV3-1
J gene: TRBJ2-5
D gene: NA

CDR3 DNA: TGTGCCAGCAGCGCCTTAACAGGTGACCGGGAGTTCTTC
CDR3 protein: CASSALTGDREFF
clone size: NA
V gene: TRBV9
J gene: TRBJ2-1
D gene: NA

CDR3 DNA: TGCGCCAGCAGCGAACCGAGATTAGCGGGAAAGTACGAGCAGTACTTC
CDR3 protein: CASSEPRLAGKYEQYF
clone size: NA
V gene: TRBV4-1
J gene: TRBJ2-7
D gene: TRBD2

CDR3 DNA: TGTGCCAGCAGCGCCTCCGGGACGTCCAATTATGGCTACACCTTC
CDR3 protein: CASSASGTSNYGYTF
clone size: NA
V gene: TRBV27
J gene: TRBJ1-2
D gene: NA

CDR3 DNA: TGTGCCAGCAGCACCGGGACTAGCCAAACTTCCTCCTACAATGAGCAGTTCTTC
CDR3 protein: CASSTGTSQTSSYNEQFF
clone size: NA
V gene: TRBV7-9
J gene: TRBJ2-1
D gene: TRBD2

CDR3 DNA: TGCGCCAGTGCGGGACTAGCGGGAGCGGGCAATGAGCAGTTCTTC
CDR3 protein: CASAGLAGAGNEQFF
clone size: NA
V gene: TRBV5-1
J gene: TRBJ2-1
D gene: TRBD2

CDR3 DNA: TGTGCCAGCAGCCCCGGGACTAGCGGGATCGGAAACAACCAAGAGACCCAGTACTTC
CDR3 protein: CASSPGTSGIGNNQETQYF
clone size: NA
V gene: TRBV7-9
J gene: TRBJ2-5
D gene: TRBD2

CDR3 DNA: TGCGCCAGCAGGCTCGGGACTGCAAGATCCTACGAGCAGTACTTC
CDR3 protein: CASRLGTARSYEQYF
clone size: NA
V gene: TRBV23-1
J gene: TRBJ2-7
D gene: NA

CDR3 DNA: TGCAGCCTCCAGCGCGGAGTTTCGCAGTACTTC
CDR3 protein: CSLQRGVSQYF
clone size: NA
V gene: TRBV29-1
J gene: TRBJ2-5
D gene: NA

CDR3 DNA: TGTGCCTGGGGTCAGGGCCTTGGCGAAGCTTTCTTT
CDR3 protein: CAWGQGLGEAFF
clone size: NA
V gene: TRBV30
J gene: TRBJ1-1
D gene: NA

CDR3 DNA: TGTGCCAGCAGCGTAGGGGGGACCGGGACCCTCCCATTCTACGAGCAGTACTTC
CDR3 protein: CASSVGGTGTLPFYEQYF
clone size: NA
V gene: TRBV9
J gene: TRBJ2-7
D gene: NA

CDR3 DNA: TGTGCCAGCAGTTTAGCAGGGAGTTACCAGTACTTC
CDR3 protein: CASSLAGSYQYF
clone size: NA
V gene: TRBV12-3/TRBV12-4
J gene: TRBJ2-5
D gene: NA

CDR3 DNA: TGTGCCAGCCTTGGGGCTAGCGGGCTCGAGACCCAGTACTTC
CDR3 protein: CASLGASGLETQYF
clone size: NA
V gene: TRBV28
J gene: TRBJ2-5
D gene: TRBD2

CDR3 DNA: TGCAGTGCTAAACCCGCAGTCTTCTCCTACGAGCAGTACTTC
CDR3 protein: CSAKPAVFSYEQYF
clone size: once
V gene: TRBV20-1
J gene: TRBJ2-7
D gene: NA

CDR3 DNA: TGTGCCAGCAGTGGAGGGACCGGGATCCTGGGTTCACCCCTCCACTTT
CDR3 protein: CASSGGTGILGSPLHF
clone size: NA
V gene: TRBV25-1
J gene: TRBJ1-6
D gene: NA

CDR3 DNA: TGTGCCAGCAGTAGATCCGACAGGGGCCACGAGCAGTACTTC
CDR3 protein: CASSRSDRGHEQYF
clone size: NA
V gene: TRBV6-5
J gene: TRBJ2-7
D gene: TRBD1

CDR3 DNA: TGTGCCACCAGTGATCCAAGACACAGCGGTGGCACAGATACGCAGTATTTT
CDR3 protein: CATSDPRHSGGTDTQYF
clone size: once
V gene: TRBV24-1
J gene: TRBJ2-3
D gene: NA

CDR3 DNA: TGTGCCAGCAGCGACCGGCTCAATGAGCAGTTCTTC
CDR3 protein: CASSDRLNEQFF
clone size: NA
V gene: TRBV28
J gene: TRBJ2-1
D gene: NA

CDR3 DNA: TGTGCCAGCAGTTTATGGTCGGGAACAGCCGACGAGCAGTACTTC
CDR3 protein: CASSLWSGTADEQYF
clone size: NA
V gene: TRBV27
J gene: TRBJ2-7
D gene: NA

CDR3 DNA: TGCAGTGCTAGAGAGTCCAGGGGGGCATCTGGGGCCAACGTCCTGACTTTC
CDR3 protein: CSARESRGASGANVLTF
clone size: NA
V gene: TRBV20-1
J gene: TRBJ2-6
D gene: NA

CDR3 DNA: TGTGCCAGCAGCGCCACAGGGGCAGGCACGCAGTATTTT
CDR3 protein: CASSATGAGTQYF
clone size: NA
V gene: TRBV7-8
J gene: TRBJ2-3
D gene: TRBD1

CDR3 DNA: TGTGCCAGCAGCTTAGTTCGTCCGAAGGCGCCGGCCCAGTACTTC
CDR3 protein: CASSLVRPKAPAQYF
clone size: NA
V gene: TRBV7-8
J gene: TRBJ2-5
D gene: NA

CDR3 DNA: TGCAGTGGGGTAGCGGGCGGACTCTACGAGCAGTACTTC
CDR3 protein: CSGVAGGLYEQYF
clone size: NA
V gene: TRBV20-1
J gene: TRBJ2-7
D gene: TRBD2

CDR3 DNA: TGTGCCAGCAGTCCCAACAGTAATGGCTACACCTTC
CDR3 protein: CASSPNSNGYTF
clone size: once
V gene: TRBV25-1
J gene: TRBJ1-2
D gene: NA

CDR3 DNA: TGTGCCAGCGAAATTACGGGAGGGACAGGGGTCCCCTACGAGCAGTACTTC
CDR3 protein: CASEITGGTGVPYEQYF
clone size: NA
V gene: TRBV28
J gene: TRBJ2-7
D gene: TRBD1

CDR3 DNA: TGTGCCAGCAGCTTAGATGGCTCAGCGGGTGGGGCCAACGTCCTGACTTTC
CDR3 protein: CASSLDGSAGGANVLTF
clone size: NA
V gene: TRBV7-2
J gene: TRBJ2-6
D gene: NA

CDR3 DNA: TGCAGCGGACTGACAGGGGTCCTCCACGAGCAGTACTTC
CDR3 protein: CSGLTGVLHEQYF
clone size: NA
V gene: TRBV29-1
J gene: TRBJ2-7
D gene: TRBD1